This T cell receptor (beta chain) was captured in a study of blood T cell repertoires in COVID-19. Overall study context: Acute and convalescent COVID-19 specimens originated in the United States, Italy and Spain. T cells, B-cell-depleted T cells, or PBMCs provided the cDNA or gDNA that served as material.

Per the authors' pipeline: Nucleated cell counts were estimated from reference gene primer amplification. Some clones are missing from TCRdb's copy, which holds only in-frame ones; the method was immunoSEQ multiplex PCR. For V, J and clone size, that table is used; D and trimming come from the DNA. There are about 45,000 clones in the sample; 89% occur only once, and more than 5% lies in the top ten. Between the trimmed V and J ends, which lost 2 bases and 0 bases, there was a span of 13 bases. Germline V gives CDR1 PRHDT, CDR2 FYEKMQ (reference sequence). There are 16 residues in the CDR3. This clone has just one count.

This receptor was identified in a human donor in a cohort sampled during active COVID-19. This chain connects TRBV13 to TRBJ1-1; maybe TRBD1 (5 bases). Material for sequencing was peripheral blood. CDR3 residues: CASSLRPGRVNTEAFF. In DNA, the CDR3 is TGTGCCAGCAGCTTAAGGCCGGGCAGGGTGAACACTGAAGCTTTCTTT.